Below, 3 T cell receptor beta chains from the same sample are listed, as sequenced in a study of cytomegalovirus exposure and HLA in healthy donors. Researchers ran the PCR with 60 Vbeta and 13 Jbeta primers. Method: immunoSEQ multiplex PCR; TCRdb's copy keeps in-frame clones and lacks some. This sample's table has fewer than 150,000 clones. What was sequenced was PBMCs. These receptors were taken from a middle-aged man in good health and CMV-seronegative.

The V and J genes are TRBV2 and TRBJ2-3; TRBD2 matches at 16 bases. CDR1 is SNHLY and CDR2 is FYNNEI in the germline V gene. CDR3 length: 15 amino acids. The trim removed 6 bases at V and 4 bases at J, leaving 1 base unmatched. The CDR3 DNA follows: TGTGCCAGCAGGGGACTAGCGGGGGGGCCAGATACGCAGTATTTT. Encoded protein: CASRGLAGGPDTQYF.

CDR3 in amino acids: CASSEGGTIRYGYTF. In nucleotides, the CDR3 is TGTGCCAGCAGTGAAGGTGGGACTATTAGGTATGGCTACACCTTC. The chain has TRBV6-1 and TRBJ1-2, with TRBD1 as a possible D gene (5 bases). Germline assignment: CDR1 MNHNS and CDR2 SASEGT. The V end lost 1 base, the J end lost 5 bases, and 14 bases lay between the germline ends. The CDR3 runs 15 residues.

The chain carries TRBV27 and TRBJ1-5, with D maybe TRBD1 (6 bases). The CDR3 totals 15 residues. V lost 2 bases and J lost 1, with 9 bases in between. Germline V gene data show CDR1 as MNHEY and CDR2 as SMNVEV (reference sequence). DNA for the CDR3: TGTGCCAGCAGTTTAAATACAGGGAGCAATCAGCCCCAGCATTTT. Protein sequence: CASSLNTGSNQPQHF.